This section outlines one TCR beta chain sequence together with its context. This specimen belongs to a study of blood T cell repertoires in COVID-19. Study-level background: The United States, Italy and Spain were the sources of the acute and convalescent COVID-19 samples.

Authors' processing steps: Reference gene primers were amplified, and this amplification served to estimate nucleated cell counts. Using immunoSEQ multiplex PCR, the repertoire was profiled, and TCRdb retains in-frame clones only, with some absent. V, J and clone size are taken as reported in that table, and D and trimming were inferred from the DNA itself. The data show around 100,000 clones, 90% seen once. Germline CDR1 SGDLS, CDR2 YYNGEE. The junction had 6 bases not matched to a gene; V was cut back by 4 bases and J by 5 bases. This CDR3 has 15 amino acids. Sample: peripheral blood. This TCR derives from a man younger than 35 with COVID-19, enrolled during active disease. The V and J genes are TRBV9 and TRBJ2-5; TRBD2 matches at 12 bases. CDR3 nucleotide sequence: TGTGCCAGCAGCTTCGGGGGACTAGCGGGCGAGACCCAGTACTTC. This translates into CASSFGGLAGETQYF.